What follows is one TCR beta chain and its context. Its antigen is still unknown. TCRdb's copy holds only in-frame clones and misses some; the assay was immunoSEQ multiplex PCR. The sample has under 2,000 clones; about 88% are singletons. This sample is drawn from a study of T cell repertoires in ileal Crohn's disease. Study in general: The M0 sample came from the inflamed ileal portion of the resected specimen. Notes on the study in general: Every patient over 26.8% clonality showed endoscopic recurrence. High-frequency clones were more common in sorted CD8 than CD4 cells. Active smokers at surgery had more clonal expansions than non-smokers.

Time point denoted: inflamed ileum from the surgical specimen. The germline CDR1 and CDR2 sequences are MDHEN and SYDVKM. The CDR3 loop spans 14 amino acids. The ends lost 5 bases at V and 7 bases at J; junction bases unmatched: 9. The source material was ileal tissue. This sequence was found in an adult with Crohn's disease. The rearrangement joins TRBV28 to TRBJ1-1, with 8 bases identical to TRBD1. CDR3 in DNA: TGTGCCAGCAGTGACACAGGGGGAAAGGATGAAGCTTTCTTT. Encoded protein: CASSDTGGKDEAFF.